The source of this T cell receptor (beta chain) is a study of blood T cell repertoires in COVID-19. Libraries were prepared by immunoSEQ multiplex PCR; TCRdb keeps only in-frame clonotypes and omits some of them. The sample includes about 200,000 clones, around 85% of them seen just once. V lost 7 bases, J lost 1 base, and 7 bases lay in between. Germline V CDR1 and CDR2: LNHDA, SQIVND (reference sequence). The CDR3 is 12 residues long. This receptor was taken from an elderly woman with acute or convalescent COVID-19. The source material was peripheral blood. V is TRBV19 and J is TRBJ1-1; D is possibly TRBD1 (5 bases). In DNA, the CDR3 is TGTGCCAGTACTGACAGGAACACTGAAGCTTTCTTT. Protein: CASTDRNTEAFF.